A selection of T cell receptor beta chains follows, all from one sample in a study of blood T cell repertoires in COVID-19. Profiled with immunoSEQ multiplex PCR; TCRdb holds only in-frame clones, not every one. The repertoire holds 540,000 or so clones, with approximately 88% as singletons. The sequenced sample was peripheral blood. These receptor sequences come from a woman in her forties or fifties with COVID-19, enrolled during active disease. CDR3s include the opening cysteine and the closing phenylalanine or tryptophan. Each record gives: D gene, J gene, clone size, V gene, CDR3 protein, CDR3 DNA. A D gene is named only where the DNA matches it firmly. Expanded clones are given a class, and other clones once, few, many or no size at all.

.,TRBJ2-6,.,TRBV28,CASSTTGSGANVLTF,TGTGCCAGCAGCACAACAGGGTCTGGGGCCAACGTCCTGACTTTC
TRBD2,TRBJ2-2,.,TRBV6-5,CASKRGGINTGELFF,TGTGCCAGCAAGCGGGGGGGCATAAACACCGGGGAGCTGTTTTTT
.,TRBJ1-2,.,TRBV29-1,CSVEAGRGSGGYTF,TGCAGCGTTGAAGCTGGGAGGGGATCGGGCGGCTACACCTTC
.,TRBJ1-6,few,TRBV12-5,CASGLNRDSPLHF,TGTGCTAGTGGTTTGAACAGGGATTCACCCCTCCACTTT
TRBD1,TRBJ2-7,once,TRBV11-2,CASSSGTVYEQYF,TGTGCCAGCAGCTCCGGGACAGTATACGAGCAGTACTTC
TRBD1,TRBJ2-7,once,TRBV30,CACDRAYEQYF,TGTGCCTGTGACAGGGCGTACGAGCAGTACTTC
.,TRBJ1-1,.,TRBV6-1,CASSEGEGNLPEAFF,TGTGCCAGCAGTGAAGGGGAGGGGAATCTTCCTGAAGCTTTCTTT
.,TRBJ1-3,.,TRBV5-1,CASSFGGEANTIYF,TGCGCCAGCAGCTTCGGGGGGGAGGCGAACACCATATATTTT
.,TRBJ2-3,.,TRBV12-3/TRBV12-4,CATLPADTQYF,TGTGCCACCCTACCTGCAGATACGCAGTATTTT
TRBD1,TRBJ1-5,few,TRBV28,CASSSMTGGSNQPQHF,TGTGCCAGCAGTTCTATGACAGGGGGAAGCAATCAGCCCCAGCATTTT
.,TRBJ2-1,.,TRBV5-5,CASSPGGGLTVILQQFF,TGTGCCAGCAGCCCCGGAGGGGGCCTAACTGTCATCCTACAGCAGTTCTTC
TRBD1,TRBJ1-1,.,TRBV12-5,CASDLGQGIGTEAFF,TGTGCTAGTGACCTCGGACAGGGTATTGGCACTGAAGCTTTCTTT
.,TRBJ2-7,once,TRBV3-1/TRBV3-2,CASSHGYEQYF,TGTGCCAGCAGCCACGGTTACGAGCAGTACTTC
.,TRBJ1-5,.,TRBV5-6,CASSLRRNQPQHF,TGTGCCAGCAGCTTAAGGAGGAATCAGCCCCAGCATTTT
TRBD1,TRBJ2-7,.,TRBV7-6,CASSLGGQGAFYEQYF,TGTGCCAGCAGCCTAGGGGGCCAGGGGGCCTTCTACGAGCAGTACTTC
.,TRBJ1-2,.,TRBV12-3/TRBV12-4,CASSVTGNGYTF,TGTGCCAGCAGTGTTACAGGGAATGGCTACACCTTC
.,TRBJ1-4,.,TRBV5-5,CASSLGFKEEKLFF,TGTGCCAGCAGCTTGGGCTTTAAGGAGGAAAAACTGTTTTTT
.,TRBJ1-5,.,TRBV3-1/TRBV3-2,CASSQDPQTGSANQPQHF,TGTGCCAGCAGCCAAGACCCGCAAACTGGCAGCGCCAATCAGCCCCAGCATTTT
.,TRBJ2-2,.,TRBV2,CASNKQGTGELFF,TGTGCCAGCAATAAACAGGGCACCGGGGAGCTGTTTTTT